The rows below give T cell receptor beta chains drawn from one sample of a study of T cell responses to AZD1222 COVID-19 vaccine. Repertoires were generated with immunoSEQ multiplex PCR, while TCRdb's copy carries only in-frame clones and drops some. The sample consists of approximately 120,000 clones, over 80% of them appearing once. The sample in question was peripheral blood, obtained on day 0 of AZD1222 vaccination. All receptors come from an adult in good health. Both conserved end residues are part of each CDR3. D genes are given only for firm matches. Expanded clones are given a class, and other clones once, few, many or no size at all.

cdr3_nt,cdr3_aa,clone_size,j_call,v_call,d_call
TGCGCCAGCAGTGGCCTCACAGGGCTCACCGGGGAGCTGTTTTTT,CASSGLTGLTGELFF,NA,TRBJ2-2,TRBV10-2,NA
TGTGCCAGCAGCCAAGACGTATTTCAGGGAAATGATCAGCCCCAGCATTTT,CASSQDVFQGNDQPQHF,NA,TRBJ1-5,TRBV4-2,NA
TGTGCCAGCAGCTCGGGACAGGGACGGAATGAGCAGTTCTTC,CASSSGQGRNEQFF,NA,TRBJ2-1,TRBV5-5,TRBD1
TGCGCCAGCAGCTTGGACGGGTCCTACGAGCAGTACTTC,CASSLDGSYEQYF,NA,TRBJ2-7,TRBV5-1,NA
TGTGCCAGCAGTTACTCGAGGCTAGCGGGAGCCTACGAGCAGTACTTC,CASSYSRLAGAYEQYF,NA,TRBJ2-7,TRBV6-5,TRBD2
TGCGCCAGCAGCCAAGAGAGGAGGGGGCTCGAAAAACTGTTTTTT,CASSQERRGLEKLFF,NA,TRBJ1-4,TRBV4-3,TRBD1
TGTGCCAGCAGTTACCGGGGGTTCACCGGGGAGCTGTTTTTT,CASSYRGFTGELFF,NA,TRBJ2-2,TRBV6-5,NA
TGCAGCGTCGATACAGGGTTCGACGAGCAGTACTTC,CSVDTGFDEQYF,NA,TRBJ2-7,TRBV29-1,NA
TGTGCCAGCAGCCTCAGACCCGGGACAGACTATGGCTACACCTTC,CASSLRPGTDYGYTF,NA,TRBJ1-2,TRBV6-2/TRBV6-3,TRBD1
TGTGCCAGCACGCGGGGGGAACGGCACTCACCCCTCCACTTT,CASTRGERHSPLHF,NA,TRBJ1-6,TRBV9,NA
TGTGCCAGCAGCCCGACGACAGGGTTTAGTGAAAAACTGTTTTTT,CASSPTTGFSEKLFF,NA,TRBJ1-4,TRBV11-2,TRBD1
TGTGCCAGCAGCTTGGGTCTAGCGGGGGGCGGCACAGATACGCAGTATTTT,CASSLGLAGGGTDTQYF,NA,TRBJ2-3,TRBV5-5,TRBD2
TGTGCCAGCAGCCCCTCGAGACAGGGCTACACCGGGGAGCTGTTTTTT,CASSPSRQGYTGELFF,once,TRBJ2-2,TRBV7-3,TRBD1
TGTGCCAGCAGCTTCTCCTCTGAGCAGTTCTTC,CASSFSSEQFF,few,TRBJ2-1,TRBV12-3/TRBV12-4,NA
TGTGCCAGTAGTATAGGGGACCCGGCTCTGCTATGGGAAGCTTTCTTT,CASSIGDPALLWEAFF,NA,TRBJ1-1,TRBV19,NA
TGCGCCAGCAGCCCGTGGGACAGGGGAGGCACAGATACGCAGTATTTT,CASSPWDRGGTDTQYF,NA,TRBJ2-3,TRBV5-1,TRBD1
TGCGCCAGCAGTGAGTCGGGCACATATGGCTACACCTTC,CASSESGTYGYTF,NA,TRBJ1-2,TRBV10-1,NA
TGTGCCAGCAGTTACAGAGGGGGCGGTCAGCCCCAGCATTTT,CASSYRGGGQPQHF,NA,TRBJ1-5,TRBV6-5,TRBD1
TGTGCCAGCCGGCCGGGGGGGACCACTGAAGCTTTCTTT,CASRPGGTTEAFF,NA,TRBJ1-1,TRBV6-5,NA
TGTGCCAGCAGTGATGCCCGCCTTGGCCCTGAAGCTTTCTTT,CASSDARLGPEAFF,once,TRBJ1-1,TRBV2,NA
TGTGCCAGCAGTGAGAGGTCCCCCACTGAAGCTTTCTTT,CASSERSPTEAFF,NA,TRBJ1-1,TRBV9,NA
TGTGCCAGCAGCGGGTTGGGTTTTGGGGATGGCTACACCTTC,CASSGLGFGDGYTF,NA,TRBJ1-2,TRBV2,NA
TGTGCCAGCAGCCCCTTCGGGGGGGCGGATAAGTATGGCTACACCTTC,CASSPFGGADKYGYTF,NA,TRBJ1-2,TRBV7-9,NA
TGTGCCAGCAGCCATGACAGGCCTAACTATGGCTACACCTTC,CASSHDRPNYGYTF,NA,TRBJ1-2,TRBV3-1/TRBV3-2,NA
TGTGCCAGCTCACCAGAGGACTCGGGGTCACCCCTCCACTTT,CASSPEDSGSPLHF,NA,TRBJ1-6,TRBV18,NA
TGTGCCAGTAGTACCGGGACTAGCGTTTACGAGCAGTACTTC,CASSTGTSVYEQYF,once,TRBJ2-7,TRBV19,TRBD2
TGCAGTGCTAGTCTCCCTTTGGGGCGGATGTCGGGAGAAAAACTGTTTTTT,CSASLPLGRMSGEKLFF,NA,TRBJ1-4,TRBV20-1,NA
TGTGCCAGCAGCTTAGGAGTGACAGAAGCTTTCTTT,CASSLGVTEAFF,few,TRBJ1-1,TRBV7-2,NA
TGTGCCAGCAGCCAATCCGGCTACGAGCAGTACTTC,CASSQSGYEQYF,once,TRBJ2-7,TRBV16,NA
TGTGCCAGCTCGCCCAGGGGGGACGATGGCTACACCTTC,CASSPRGDDGYTF,NA,TRBJ1-2,TRBV18,TRBD1
TGCGCCAGCACCGAGGGGACGGTGAACACTGAAGCTTTCTTT,CASTEGTVNTEAFF,NA,TRBJ1-1,TRBV5-1,NA
TGCAGTGCTAGTCCCCGAGCGGGGGGCAACTACGAGCAGTACTTC,CSASPRAGGNYEQYF,many,TRBJ2-7,TRBV20-1,TRBD2
TGTGCCAGCAGTTCGACAGTCGGGAAAAACATTCAGTACTTC,CASSSTVGKNIQYF,NA,TRBJ2-4,TRBV27,NA
TGTGCCAGCAGCGACAATAGCAATCAGCCCCAGCATTTT,CASSDNSNQPQHF,NA,TRBJ1-5,TRBV7-9,NA
TGTGCCAGCAGTGAATGGACAACTGGGTATAATTCACCCCTCCACTTT,CASSEWTTGYNSPLHF,NA,TRBJ1-6,TRBV6-1,NA
TGTGCCACCAGCCCTCGGAGGACAGGGGAAAATGGCTACACCTTC,CATSPRRTGENGYTF,NA,TRBJ1-2,TRBV15,TRBD1
TGTGCCAGCAGTGATAGGCAGGGGGCTAGCAATCAGCCCCAGCATTTT,CASSDRQGASNQPQHF,NA,TRBJ1-5,TRBV2,TRBD1